Detailed here is one T cell receptor beta chain. Its antigen is unknown. This sample was taken from a study of cytomegalovirus exposure and HLA in healthy donors. Overall study context: The Caucasian-associated ancestry cluster held roughly 78% of roughly 370 genotyped donors. Overall study results and limits: In vitro testing confirmed a few CMV-associated chains as specific for CMV antigens. Solely CMV serostatus was available to characterize immune exposure.

The PCR ran on 60 Vbeta and 13 Jbeta primers. Sequencing was performed with immunoSEQ multiplex PCR; in TCRdb, only in-frame clones are kept and a portion is missing. This sample has approximately 110,000 clones, with less than 75% found just once. The CDR3 runs to 19 residues. Germline V CDR1 and CDR2: MNHEY, SMNVEV (reference sequence). The V end was cut by 0 bases, the J end by 2 bases, with 22 bases between. Sequencing was done on a sample of PBMCs. The TCR sequence derives from a woman aged 35 to 49 in good health and CMV-seronegative. The chain employs TRBV27 and TRBJ1-2; a weak D match, TRBD1 (5 bases). CDR3 region: CASSLSPPIMRGTNYGYTF. CDR3 nucleotide sequence: TGTGCCAGCAGTTTATCGCCCCCGATCATGCGGGGGACGAACTATGGCTACACCTTC.